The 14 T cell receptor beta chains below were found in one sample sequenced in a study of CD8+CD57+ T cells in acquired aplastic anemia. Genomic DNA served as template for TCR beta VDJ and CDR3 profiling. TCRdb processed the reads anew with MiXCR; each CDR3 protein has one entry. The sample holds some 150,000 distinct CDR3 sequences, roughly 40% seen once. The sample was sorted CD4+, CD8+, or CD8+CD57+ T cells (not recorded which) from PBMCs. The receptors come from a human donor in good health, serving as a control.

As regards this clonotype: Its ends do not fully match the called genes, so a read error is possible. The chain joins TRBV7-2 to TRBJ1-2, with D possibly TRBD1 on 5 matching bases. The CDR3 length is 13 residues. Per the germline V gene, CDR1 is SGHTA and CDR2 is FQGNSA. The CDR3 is CASSLGASYGYTF. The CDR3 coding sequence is TGTGCCAGCAGTTTAGGGGCAAGCTATGGCTACACCTTC.

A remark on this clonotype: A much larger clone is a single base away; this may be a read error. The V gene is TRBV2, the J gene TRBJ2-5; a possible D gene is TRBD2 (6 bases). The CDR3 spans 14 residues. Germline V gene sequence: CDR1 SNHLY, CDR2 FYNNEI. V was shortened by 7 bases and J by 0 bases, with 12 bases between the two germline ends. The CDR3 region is CASKEGRNQETQYF. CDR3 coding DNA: TGTGCCAGCAAGGAGGGCCGGAACCAAGAGACCCAGTACTTC. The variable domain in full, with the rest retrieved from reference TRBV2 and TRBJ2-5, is EPEVTQTPSHQVTQMGQEVILRCVPISNHLYFYWYRQILGQKVEFLVSFYNNEISEKSEIFDDQFSVERPDGSNFTLKIRSTKLEDSAMYFCASKEGRNQETQYFGPGTRLLVL.

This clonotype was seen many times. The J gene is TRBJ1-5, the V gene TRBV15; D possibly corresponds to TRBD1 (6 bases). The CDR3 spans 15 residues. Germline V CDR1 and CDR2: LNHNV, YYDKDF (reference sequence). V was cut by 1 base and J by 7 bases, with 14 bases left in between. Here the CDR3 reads CATSRVASGAQPQHF. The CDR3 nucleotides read TGTGCCACCAGCAGAGTCGCGTCAGGGGCCCAGCCCCAGCATTTT.

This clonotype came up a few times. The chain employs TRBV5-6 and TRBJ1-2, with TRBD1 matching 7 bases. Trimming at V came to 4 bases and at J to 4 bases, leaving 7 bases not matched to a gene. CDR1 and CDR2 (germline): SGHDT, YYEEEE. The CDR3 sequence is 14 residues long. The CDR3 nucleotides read TGTGCCAGCAGCGCGGGACAGAGTATCTATGGCTACACCTTC. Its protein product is CASSAGQSIYGYTF.

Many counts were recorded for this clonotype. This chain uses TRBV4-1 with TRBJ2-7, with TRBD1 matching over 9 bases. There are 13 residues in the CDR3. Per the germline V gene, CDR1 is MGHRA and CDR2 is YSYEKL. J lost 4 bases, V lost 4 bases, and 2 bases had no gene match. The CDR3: CASSRDREYEQYF. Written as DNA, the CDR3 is TGCGCCAGCAGCCGGGACAGGGAATACGAGCAGTACTTC.

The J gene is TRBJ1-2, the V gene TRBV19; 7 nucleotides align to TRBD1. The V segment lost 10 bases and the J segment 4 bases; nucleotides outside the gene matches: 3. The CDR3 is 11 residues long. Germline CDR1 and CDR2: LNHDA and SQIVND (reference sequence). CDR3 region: CATGDSYGYTF. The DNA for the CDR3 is TGTGCCACCGGGGACAGCTATGGCTACACCTTC.

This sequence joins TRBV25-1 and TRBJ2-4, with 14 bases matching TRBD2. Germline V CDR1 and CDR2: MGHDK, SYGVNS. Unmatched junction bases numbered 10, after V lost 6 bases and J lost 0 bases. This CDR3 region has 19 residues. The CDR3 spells CASRGPGTSGGLAKNIQYF. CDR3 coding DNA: TGTGCCAGCAGAGGGCCCGGGACTAGCGGGGGTTTAGCCAAAAACATTCAGTACTTC.

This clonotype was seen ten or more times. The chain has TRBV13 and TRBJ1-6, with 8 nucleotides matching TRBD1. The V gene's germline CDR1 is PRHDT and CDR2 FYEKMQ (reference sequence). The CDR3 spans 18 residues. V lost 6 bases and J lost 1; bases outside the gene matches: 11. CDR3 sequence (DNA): TGTGCCAGCAGATCCAAACTCAGGGGGCTTTCCTATAATTCACCCCTCCACTTT. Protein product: CASRSKLRGLSYNSPLHF.

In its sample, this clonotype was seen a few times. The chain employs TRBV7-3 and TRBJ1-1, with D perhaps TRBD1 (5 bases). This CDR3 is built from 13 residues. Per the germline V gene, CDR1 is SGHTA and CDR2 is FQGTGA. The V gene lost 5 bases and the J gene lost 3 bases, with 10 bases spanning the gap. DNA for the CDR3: TGTGCCAGCAGCGTATTACAGGACACTGAAGCTTTCTTT. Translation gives CASSVLQDTEAFF. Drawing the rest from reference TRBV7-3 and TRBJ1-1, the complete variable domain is GAGVSQTPSNKVTEKGKYVELRCDPISGHTALYWYRQSLGQGPEFLIYFQGTGAADDSGLPNDRFFAVRPEGSVSTLKIQRTERGDSAVYLCASSVLQDTEAFFGQGTRLTVV.

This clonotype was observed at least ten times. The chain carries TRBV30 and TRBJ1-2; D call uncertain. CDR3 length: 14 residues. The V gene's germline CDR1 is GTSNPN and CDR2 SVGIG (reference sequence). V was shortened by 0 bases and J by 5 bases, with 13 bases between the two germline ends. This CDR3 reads CAWSVSQRTYGYTF. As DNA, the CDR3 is TGTGCCTGGAGTGTCAGTCAGCGAACGTATGGCTACACCTTC.

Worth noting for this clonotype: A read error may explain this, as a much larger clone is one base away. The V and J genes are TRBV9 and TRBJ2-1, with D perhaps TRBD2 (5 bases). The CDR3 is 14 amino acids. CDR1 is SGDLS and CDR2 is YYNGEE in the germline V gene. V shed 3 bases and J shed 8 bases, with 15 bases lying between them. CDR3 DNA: TGTGCCAGCAGCGCTCGACTAACAAACGATGAGCAGTTCTTC. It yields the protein CASSARLTNDEQFF.

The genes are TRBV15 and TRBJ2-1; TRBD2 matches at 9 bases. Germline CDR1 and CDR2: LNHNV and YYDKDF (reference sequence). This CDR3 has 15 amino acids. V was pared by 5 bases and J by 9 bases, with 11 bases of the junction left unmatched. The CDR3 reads CATSLSGSGVREQFF. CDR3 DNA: TGTGCCACCAGCCTTAGCGGGAGTGGGGTTCGTGAGCAGTTCTTC.

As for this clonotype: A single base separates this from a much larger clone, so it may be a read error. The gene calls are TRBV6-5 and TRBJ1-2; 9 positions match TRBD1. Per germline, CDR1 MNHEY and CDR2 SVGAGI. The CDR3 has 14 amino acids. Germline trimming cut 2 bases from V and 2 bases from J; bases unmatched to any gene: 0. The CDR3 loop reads CASSYGQGNYGYTF. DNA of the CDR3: TGTGCCAGCAGTTACGGACAGGGGAACTATGGCTACACCTTC.

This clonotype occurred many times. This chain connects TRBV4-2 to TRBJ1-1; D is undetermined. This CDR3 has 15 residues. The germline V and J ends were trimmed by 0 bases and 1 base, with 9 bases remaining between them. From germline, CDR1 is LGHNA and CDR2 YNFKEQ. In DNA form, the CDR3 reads TGTGCCAGCAGCCAAGATGGCACACCGAACACTGAAGCTTTCTTT. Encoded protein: CASSQDGTPNTEAFF.